The 18 T cell receptor beta chains reported below all come from one sample, sequenced in a study of blood T cell repertoires in COVID-19. Measured with immunoSEQ multiplex PCR; TCRdb has only the in-frame clones, and not every one. Of 200,000 or so clones in the sample, about 88% were seen once. The sequenced material came from peripheral blood. These receptors were collected from a man aged 50-60 years who had recovered from COVID-19.

The V gene is TRBV18, the J gene TRBJ2-2; 12 bases match TRBD1. This CDR3 is built from 17 residues. CDR1 is KGHSH and CDR2 is LQKENI in the germline V gene. Losses at the gene ends were 3 bases for V and 4 bases for J; bases not matched to a gene: 6. The CDR3 is CASSPGTGGVRTGELFF. CDR3 sequence (DNA): TGTGCCAGCTCACCCGGGACAGGGGGCGTGCGCACCGGGGAGCTGTTTTTT.

The V call is TRBV5-5, the J call TRBJ2-2, with TRBD1 identical over 10 bases. Germline CDR1 is SGHKS and CDR2 is YYEKEE (reference sequence). Trimming took 3 bases from V and 6 from J; bases not matched to a gene: 5. This CDR3 has 15 residues. The CDR3 DNA is TGTGCCAGCAGCTCGGACAGGGGGTATTCCGGGGAGCTGTTTTTT. Translated, it gives CASSSDRGYSGELFF.

The V and J genes are TRBV7-9 and TRBJ2-2, with D possibly being TRBD1 (5 bases). Germline CDR1 and CDR2: SEHNR and FQNEAQ (reference sequence). The CDR3 runs to 17 residues. The ends were cut back, 2 bases at V and 3 bases at J, with 16 bases in the middle. The CDR3 here is CASSLNKGMWDTGELFF. The DNA for the CDR3 is TGTGCCAGCAGCTTAAATAAGGGGATGTGGGACACCGGGGAGCTGTTTTTT. The full variable domain, rest sourced from reference TRBV7-9 and TRBJ2-2, is DTGVSQNPRHKITKRGQNVTFRCDPISEHNRLYWYRQTLGQGPEFLTYFQNEAQLEKSRLLSDRFSAERPKGSFSTLEIQRTEQGDSAMYLCASSLNKGMWDTGELFFGEGSRLTVL.

The rearrangement uses TRBV4-1 and TRBJ2-5; 8 positions match TRBD2. V shed 4 bases and J 1 base; nucleotides not matched to a gene: 5. The V gene's germline CDR1 is MGHRA and CDR2 YSYEKL. CDR3 size: 15 residues. The CDR3 protein is CASSLHGLAQETQYF. The CDR3 DNA reads TGCGCCAGCAGCCTCCATGGACTAGCCCAAGAGACCCAGTACTTC.

This clone has only one observation. The chain links TRBV9 to TRBJ2-1, with 9 bases identical to TRBD2. This CDR3 spans 15 amino acids. Trimming took 2 bases from V and 5 from J; bases not matched to a gene: 5. Germline CDR1 SGDLS, CDR2 YYNGEE. CDR3 protein: CASSVSGSLDNEQFF. CDR3 sequence (DNA): TGTGCCAGCAGCGTTAGCGGGAGTTTGGACAATGAGCAGTTCTTC. The full variable domain, with the rest looked up from reference TRBV9 and TRBJ2-1, is DSGVTQTPKHLITATGQRVTLRCSPRSGDLSVYWYQQSLDQGLQFLIQYYNGEERAKGNILERFSAQQFPDLHSELNLSSLELGDSALYFCASSVSGSLDNEQFFGPGTRLTVL.

The chain is built from TRBV20-1 and TRBJ2-5; D is uncertain. In germline, CDR1 is DFQATT, CDR2 SNEGSKA (reference sequence). Trimming stripped 3 bases from V and 4 bases from J, with 18 bases between. This CDR3 spans 15 amino acids. The CDR3: CSASMAGPKPETQYF. CDR3 nucleotide sequence: TGCAGTGCTAGTATGGCTGGGCCCAAGCCAGAGACCCAGTACTTC.

This chain uses TRBV18 with TRBJ2-4; TRBD2 matches at 8 bases. V dropped 6 bases and J dropped 3; count of bases not matched to a gene: 13. The V gene's germline CDR1 is KGHSH and CDR2 LQKENI. The CDR3 runs to 17 residues. CDR3 sequence reads: CASSPLVSGMGKNIQYF. The CDR3 DNA sequence: TGTGCCAGCTCGCCATTGGTTAGCGGGATGGGCAAAAACATTCAGTACTTC.

This clone has just a few counts. Written as DNA, the CDR3 is TGTGCCAGCAGTTCATTGCCGGGGATCGAGCAGTACTTC. Its protein product is CASSSLPGIEQYF. The chain uses TRBV28 and TRBJ2-7, with D maybe TRBD2 (5 bases). The CDR3 extends over 13 amino acids. Trimming left V 4 bases short and J 6 bases short, with 13 bases between. Germline V gives CDR1 MDHEN, CDR2 SYDVKM. The entire variable domain, with the rest obtained from reference TRBV28 and TRBJ2-7, is as follows: DVKVTQSSRYLVKRTGEKVFLECVQDMDHENMFWYRQDPGLGLRLIYFSYDVKMKEKGDIPEGYSVSREKKERFSLILESASTNQTSMYLCASSSLPGIEQYFGPGTRLTVT.

The chain is built from TRBV27 and TRBJ2-1; possibly TRBD2 for D (5 bases). This CDR3 is 14 amino acids long. The germline gives CDR1 MNHEY, CDR2 SMNVEV (reference sequence). V lost 5 bases, J lost 1 base, and 9 bases lay in between. The CDR3 spells CASSSGDSYNEQFF. The CDR3 DNA is TGTGCCAGCAGTAGCGGTGATTCCTACAATGAGCAGTTCTTC.

The J gene is TRBJ1-2, the V gene TRBV9; D possibly corresponds to TRBD1 (5 bases). Per germline, CDR1 SGDLS and CDR2 YYNGEE. The CDR3 is 14 amino acids. The ends were cut back, 4 bases at V and 4 bases at J, with 14 bases in the middle. The CDR3 sequence: CASSQTDVIYGYTF. The CDR3 DNA sequence: TGTGCCAGCAGCCAGACAGACGTAATCTATGGCTACACCTTC. The full variable domain, rest sourced from reference TRBV9 and TRBJ1-2, is DSGVTQTPKHLITATGQRVTLRCSPRSGDLSVYWYQQSLDQGLQFLIQYYNGEERAKGNILERFSAQQFPDLHSELNLSSLELGDSALYFCASSQTDVIYGYTFGSGTRLTVV.

V and J are TRBV7-8 and TRBJ2-1; 9 nucleotides line up with TRBD2. This CDR3 has 15 residues. Germline assignment: CDR1 SGHVS and CDR2 FQNEAQ. V lost 6 bases and J lost 7; bases outside the gene matches: 10. The CDR3 is CASSPSRREGNEQFF. The CDR3 DNA reads TGTGCCAGCAGTCCGTCGAGGCGGGAGGGTAATGAGCAGTTCTTC. The entire variable domain, with the rest obtained from reference TRBV7-8 and TRBJ2-1, is as follows: GAGVSQSPRYKVAKRGQDVALRCDPISGHVSLFWYQQALGQGPEFLTYFQNEAQLDKSGLPSDRFFAERPEGSVSTLKIQRTQQEDSAVYLCASSPSRREGNEQFFGPGTRLTVL.

The chain employs TRBV13 and TRBJ2-7, with TRBD1 matching 8 bases. V gave up 3 bases and J gave up 5 bases; unmatched junction bases: 18. The CDR3 length is 18 residues. Germline values: CDR1 PRHDT, CDR2 FYEKMQ (reference sequence). The DNA of the CDR3 is TGTGCCAGCAGCTTCTCAGGGGGCCCTACCTCTAGTATCCACGAGCAGTACTTC. This gives the protein CASSFSGGPTSSIHEQYF.

The chain has TRBV2 and TRBJ2-2; 10 positions match TRBD2. The V gene end was trimmed by 1 base and the J gene end by 0 bases; junction bases not matched to a gene: 2. CDR3 length equals 17 residues. The germline V gene has CDR1 SNHLY and CDR2 FYNNEI. CDR3 in DNA: TGTGCCAGCAGTGAAGGGGGACTAGCGACGAACACCGGGGAGCTGTTTTTT. It specifies CASSEGGLATNTGELFF.

This chain uses TRBV3-1 (or the pseudogene TRBV3-2) with TRBJ2-5; D call uncertain. Germline CDR1 reads LGHDT; CDR2 reads YNNKEL (reference sequence). This CDR3 comprises 12 residues. Trimming removed 5 bases from V and 4 bases from J, with 8 bases in between. The CDR3 reads CASSSRRETQYF. In DNA form, the CDR3 reads TGTGCCAGCAGCTCGCGAAGAGAGACCCAGTACTTC.

CDR3 sequence reads: CASSGRDSSYNEQFF. CDR3 coding DNA: TGTGCCAGCAGTGGCAGGGACAGCTCCTACAATGAGCAGTTCTTC. This sequence joins TRBV5-4 and TRBJ2-1; 7 bases agree with TRBD1. The CDR3 contains 15 residues. In germline, CDR1 is SGHNT, CDR2 YYREEE (reference sequence). Unmatched junction bases numbered 5, after V lost 5 bases and J lost 0 bases.

The rearrangement uses TRBV28 and TRBJ2-7, with 13 bases identical to TRBD2. This CDR3 is built from 19 residues. With V trimmed by 7 bases and J by 1 base, 16 bases remained unmatched. Germline V gene lookup returns CDR1 MDHEN and CDR2 SYDVKM. The CDR3 nucleotides are TGTGCCAGCACCTCATCGGGACTAGCGGGATGGGGTACGTCCTACGAGCAGTACTTC. Translating gives CASTSSGLAGWGTSYEQYF.

This sequence joins TRBV3-1 (or the pseudogene TRBV3-2) and TRBJ1-5, with a weak D call TRBD1 (6 bases). CDR3 length: 14 amino acids. Trimming removed 1 base from V and 3 bases from J, with 7 bases in between. Germline CDR1 is LGHDT and CDR2 is YNNKEL (reference sequence). CDR3 residues: CASSQGTVNQPQHF. The CDR3 DNA sequence: TGTGCCAGCAGCCAAGGGACAGTCAATCAGCCCCAGCATTTT.

The rearrangement uses TRBV11-2 and TRBJ2-7; 7 bases match TRBD2. The CDR3 consists of 15 residues. Germline CDR1 SGHAT, CDR2 FQNNGV. V trimming: 0 bases; J trimming: 3 bases; junction bases outside the gene matches: 5. CDR3 loop: CASSLDPAGLYEQYF. CDR3 DNA sequence: TGTGCCAGCAGCTTAGATCCAGCGGGACTCTACGAGCAGTACTTC.